This TCR beta chain was obtained from a study of T cells in Graves' hyperthyroidism and ophthalmopathy. Study results and limitations: Separating ophthalmopathy from stable hyperthyroidism was achieved by a 13 V-J model.

Trimming cost V 2 bases and J 4 bases, with 11 bases left between them. CDR1 and CDR2 from the germline V gene are MDHEN and SYDVKM. The CDR3 spans 14 residues. There were TCR beta CDR3 regions amplified from RNA transcripts. A set of HTBI primers served as the primers for a first-round RT-PCR of the TCR CDR3. MiXCR was run by TCRdb on the multiplex PCR reads, yielding one entry per CDR3 protein. Here the sample spans approximately 400,000 distinct CDR3 sequences, approximately 13% being singletons. This clonotype was observed many times. Its antigen remains unidentified. The gene calls are TRBV28 and TRBJ1-2, with D perhaps TRBD1 (6 bases). Sequencing was done on a sample of blood. The receptor was isolated from a man aged 25-45 years with Graves' hyperthyroidism that later progressed to Graves' ophthalmopathy. CDR3 amino acids: CASSLEGRGYGYTF. The CDR3 DNA reads as TGTGCCAGCAGTTTAGAGGGCAGGGGCTATGGCTACACCTTC.